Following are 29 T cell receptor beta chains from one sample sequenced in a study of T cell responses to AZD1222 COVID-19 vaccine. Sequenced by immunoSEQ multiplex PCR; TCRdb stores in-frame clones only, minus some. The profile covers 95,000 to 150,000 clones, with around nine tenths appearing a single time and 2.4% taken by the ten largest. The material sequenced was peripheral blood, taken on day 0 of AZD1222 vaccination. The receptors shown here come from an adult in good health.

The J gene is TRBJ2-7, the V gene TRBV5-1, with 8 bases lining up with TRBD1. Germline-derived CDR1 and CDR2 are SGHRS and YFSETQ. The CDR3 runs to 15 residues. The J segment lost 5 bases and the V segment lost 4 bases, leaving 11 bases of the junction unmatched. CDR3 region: CASSPLGQGADEQYF. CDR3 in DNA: TGCGCCAGCAGCCCTCTCGGGCAGGGGGCAGACGAGCAGTACTTC.

The chain's CDR3 is CASSLLGLAGSISTDTQYF. In DNA form, the CDR3 reads TGTGCCAGCAGTTTATTGGGCCTAGCGGGATCGATTAGCACAGATACGCAGTATTTT. V usage is TRBV27 and J usage is TRBJ2-3, with 9 bases fitting TRBD2. The V and J ends lost 1 base and 0 bases, in that order; junction bases with no gene match: 11. Germline assignment: CDR1 MNHEY and CDR2 SMNVEV (reference sequence). The CDR3 has 19 residues.

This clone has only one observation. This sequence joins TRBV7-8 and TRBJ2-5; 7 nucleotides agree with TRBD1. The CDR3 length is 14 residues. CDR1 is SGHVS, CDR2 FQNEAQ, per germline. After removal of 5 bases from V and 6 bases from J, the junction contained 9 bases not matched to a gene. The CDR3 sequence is CASSIGQEKKTQYF. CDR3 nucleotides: TGTGCCAGCAGCATCGGACAGGAAAAAAAGACCCAGTACTTC.

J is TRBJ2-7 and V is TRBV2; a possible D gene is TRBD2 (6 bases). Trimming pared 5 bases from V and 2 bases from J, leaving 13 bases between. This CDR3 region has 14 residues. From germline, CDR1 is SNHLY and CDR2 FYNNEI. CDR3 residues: CASSWDLGTYEQYF. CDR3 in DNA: TGTGCCAGCAGTTGGGACTTGGGAACCTACGAGCAGTACTTC.

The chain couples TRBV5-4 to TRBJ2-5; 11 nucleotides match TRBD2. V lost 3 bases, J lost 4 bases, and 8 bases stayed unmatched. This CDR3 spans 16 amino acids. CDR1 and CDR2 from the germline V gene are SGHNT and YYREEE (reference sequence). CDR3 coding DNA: TGTGCCAGCAGCTCCCCTCTAGCGGGAGGTTCAGAGACCCAGTACTTC. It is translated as CASSSPLAGGSETQYF.

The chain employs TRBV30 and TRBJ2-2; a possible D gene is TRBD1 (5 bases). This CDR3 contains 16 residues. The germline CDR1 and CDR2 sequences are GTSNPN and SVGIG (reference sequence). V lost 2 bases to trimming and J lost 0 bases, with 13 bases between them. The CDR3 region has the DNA TGTGCCTGGAGTCGCGGCCAGGGTTCGAACACCGGGGAGCTGTTTTTT. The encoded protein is CAWSRGQGSNTGELFF.

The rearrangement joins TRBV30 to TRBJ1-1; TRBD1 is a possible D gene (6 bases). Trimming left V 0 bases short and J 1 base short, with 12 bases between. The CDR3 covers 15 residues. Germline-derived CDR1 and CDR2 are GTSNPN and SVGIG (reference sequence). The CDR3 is CAWSVGGGRNTEAFF. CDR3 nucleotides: TGTGCCTGGAGTGTAGGGGGGGGTAGGAACACTGAAGCTTTCTTT. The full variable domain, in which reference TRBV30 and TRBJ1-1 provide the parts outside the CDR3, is SQTIHQWPATLVQPVGSPLSLECTVEGTSNPNLYWYRQAAGRGLQLLFYSVGIGQISSEVPQNLSASRPQDRQFILSSKKLLLSDSGFYLCAWSVGGGRNTEAFFGQGTRLTVV.

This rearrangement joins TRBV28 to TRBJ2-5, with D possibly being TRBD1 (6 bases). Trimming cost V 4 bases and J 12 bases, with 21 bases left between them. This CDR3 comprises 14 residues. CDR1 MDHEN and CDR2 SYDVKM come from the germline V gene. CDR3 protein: CASSSVDRKRNKYF. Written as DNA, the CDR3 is TGTGCCAGCAGTTCCGTCGACAGGAAAAGGAACAAGTACTTC.

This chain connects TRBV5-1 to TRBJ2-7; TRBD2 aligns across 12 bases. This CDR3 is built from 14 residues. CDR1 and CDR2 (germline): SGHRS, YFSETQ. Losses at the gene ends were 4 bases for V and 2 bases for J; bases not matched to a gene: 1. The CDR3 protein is CASSLAGGPYEQYF. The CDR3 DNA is TGCGCCAGCAGCCTAGCGGGAGGGCCCTACGAGCAGTACTTC.

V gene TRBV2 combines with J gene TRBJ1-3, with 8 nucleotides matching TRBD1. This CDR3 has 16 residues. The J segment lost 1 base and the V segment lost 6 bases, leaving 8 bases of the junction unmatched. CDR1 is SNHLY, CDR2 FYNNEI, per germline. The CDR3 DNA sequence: TGTGCCAGCAGGGTAGGACAGGGAGCTTCTGGAAACACCATATATTTT. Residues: CASRVGQGASGNTIYF.

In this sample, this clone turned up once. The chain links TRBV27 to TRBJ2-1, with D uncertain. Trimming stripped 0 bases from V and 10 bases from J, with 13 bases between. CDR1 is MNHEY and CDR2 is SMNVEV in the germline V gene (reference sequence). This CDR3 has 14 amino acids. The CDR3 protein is CASSLSPGPGEQFF. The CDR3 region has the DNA TGTGCCAGCAGTTTATCCCCCGGGCCGGGCGAGCAGTTCTTC.

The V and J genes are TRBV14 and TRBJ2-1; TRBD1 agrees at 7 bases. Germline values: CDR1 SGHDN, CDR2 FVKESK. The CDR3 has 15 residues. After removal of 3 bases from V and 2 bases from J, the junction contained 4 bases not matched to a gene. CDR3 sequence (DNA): TGTGCCAGCAGCCAGCCTACAGGGGCCTACAATGAGCAGTTCTTC. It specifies CASSQPTGAYNEQFF.

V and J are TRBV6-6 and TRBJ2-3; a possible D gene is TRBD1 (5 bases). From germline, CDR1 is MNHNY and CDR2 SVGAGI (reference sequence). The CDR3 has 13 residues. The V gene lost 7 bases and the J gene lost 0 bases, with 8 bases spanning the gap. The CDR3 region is CASKDSSTDTQYF. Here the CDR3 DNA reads TGTGCCAGCAAAGACAGTAGCACAGATACGCAGTATTTT.

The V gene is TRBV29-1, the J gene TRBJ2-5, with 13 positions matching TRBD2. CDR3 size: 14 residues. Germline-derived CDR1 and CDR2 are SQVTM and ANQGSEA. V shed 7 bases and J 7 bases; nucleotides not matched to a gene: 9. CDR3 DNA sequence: TGCAGCGGGACTAGCGGGAGAGGCGACGGGACCCAGTACTTC. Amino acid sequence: CSGTSGRGDGTQYF.

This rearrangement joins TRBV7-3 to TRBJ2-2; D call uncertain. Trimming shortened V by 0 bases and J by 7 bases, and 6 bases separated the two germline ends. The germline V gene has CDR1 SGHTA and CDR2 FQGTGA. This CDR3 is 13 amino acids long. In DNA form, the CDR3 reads TGTGCCAGCAGCTTAACGGTTGGCGGGGAGCTGTTTTTT. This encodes CASSLTVGGELFF.

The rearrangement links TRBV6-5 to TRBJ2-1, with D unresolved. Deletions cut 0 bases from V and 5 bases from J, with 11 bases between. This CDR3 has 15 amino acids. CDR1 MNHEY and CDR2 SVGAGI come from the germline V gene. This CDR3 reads CASSYSEVSNNEQFF. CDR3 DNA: TGTGCCAGCAGTTACTCGGAAGTCTCGAACAATGAGCAGTTCTTC.

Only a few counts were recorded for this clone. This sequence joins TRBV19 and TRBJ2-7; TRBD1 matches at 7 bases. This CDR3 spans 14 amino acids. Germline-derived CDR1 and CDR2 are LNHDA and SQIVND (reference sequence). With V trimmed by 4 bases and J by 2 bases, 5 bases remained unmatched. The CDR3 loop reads CASSTGQRTYEQYF. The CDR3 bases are TGTGCCAGTAGTACGGGACAGAGAACCTACGAGCAGTACTTC.

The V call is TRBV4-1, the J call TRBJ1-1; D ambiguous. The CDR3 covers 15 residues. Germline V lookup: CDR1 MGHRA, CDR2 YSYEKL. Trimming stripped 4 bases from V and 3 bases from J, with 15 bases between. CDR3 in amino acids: CASSPQVQRDTEAFF. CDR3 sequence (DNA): TGCGCCAGCAGCCCCCAAGTCCAAAGGGACACTGAAGCTTTCTTT.

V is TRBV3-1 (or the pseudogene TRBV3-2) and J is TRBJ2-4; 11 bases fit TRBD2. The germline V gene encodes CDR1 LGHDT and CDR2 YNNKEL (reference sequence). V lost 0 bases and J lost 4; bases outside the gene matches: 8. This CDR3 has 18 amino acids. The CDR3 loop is CASSQDIAGGQRKNIQYF. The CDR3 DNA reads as TGTGCCAGCAGCCAAGATATAGCGGGAGGGCAGAGGAAAAACATTCAGTACTTC.

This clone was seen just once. The CDR3 sequence is CASSLAGGGSPLHF. CDR3 coding DNA: TGTGCCAGCAGCTTAGCCGGGGGAGGTTCACCCCTCCACTTT. The rearrangement uses TRBV7-2 and TRBJ1-6; the D gene is possibly TRBD1 (5 bases). This CDR3 has 14 residues. Germline lookup yields CDR1 SGHTA and CDR2 FQGNSA. The V end lost 0 bases, the J end lost 9 bases, and 9 bases lay between the germline ends.

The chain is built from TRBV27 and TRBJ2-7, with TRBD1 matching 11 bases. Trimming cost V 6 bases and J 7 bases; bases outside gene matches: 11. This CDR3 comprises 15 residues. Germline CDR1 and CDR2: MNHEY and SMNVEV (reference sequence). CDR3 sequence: CASSSGDRGAREQYF. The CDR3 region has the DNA TGTGCCAGCAGCTCGGGGGACAGGGGGGCTAGGGAGCAGTACTTC.

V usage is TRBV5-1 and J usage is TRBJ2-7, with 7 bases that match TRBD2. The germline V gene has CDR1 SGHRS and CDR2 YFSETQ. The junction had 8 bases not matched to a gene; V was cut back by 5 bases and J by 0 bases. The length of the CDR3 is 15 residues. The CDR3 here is CASRRTSDLSYEQYF. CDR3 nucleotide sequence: TGCGCCAGCAGGCGTACTAGCGATCTCTCCTACGAGCAGTACTTC.

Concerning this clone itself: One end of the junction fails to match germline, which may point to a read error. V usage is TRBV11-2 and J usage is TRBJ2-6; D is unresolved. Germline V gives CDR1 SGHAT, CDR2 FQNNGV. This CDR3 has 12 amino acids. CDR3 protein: CASSSWANVLTF. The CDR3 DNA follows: TGTGCCAGCAGCTCTTGGGCCAACGTCCTGACTTTC.

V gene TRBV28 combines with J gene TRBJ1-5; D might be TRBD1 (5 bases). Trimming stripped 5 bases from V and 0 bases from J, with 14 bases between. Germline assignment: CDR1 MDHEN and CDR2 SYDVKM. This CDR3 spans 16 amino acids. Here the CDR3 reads CASSPRAAYSNQPQHF. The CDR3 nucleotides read TGTGCCAGCAGTCCCAGGGCAGCTTATAGCAATCAGCCCCAGCATTTT.

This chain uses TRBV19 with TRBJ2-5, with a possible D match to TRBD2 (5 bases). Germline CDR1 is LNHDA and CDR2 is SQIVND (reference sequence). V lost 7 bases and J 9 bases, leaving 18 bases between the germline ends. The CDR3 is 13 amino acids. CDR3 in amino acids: CASTARPGSAQYF. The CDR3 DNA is TGTGCCAGTACCGCCCGCCCGGGATCGGCCCAGTACTTC.

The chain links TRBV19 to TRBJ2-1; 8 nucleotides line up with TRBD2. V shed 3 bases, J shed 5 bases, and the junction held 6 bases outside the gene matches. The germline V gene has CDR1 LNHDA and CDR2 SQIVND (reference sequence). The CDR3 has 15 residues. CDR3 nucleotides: TGTGCCAGTAGTATCGGAACTAGCGGTAACAATGAGCAGTTCTTC. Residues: CASSIGTSGNNEQFF.

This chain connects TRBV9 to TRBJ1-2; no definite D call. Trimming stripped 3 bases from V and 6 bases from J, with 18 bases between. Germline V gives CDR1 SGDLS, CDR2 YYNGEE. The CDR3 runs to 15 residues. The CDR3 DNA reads TGTGCCAGCAGCGCCTCGGGCAGCCATGACGATGGCTACACCTTC. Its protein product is CASSASGSHDDGYTF.

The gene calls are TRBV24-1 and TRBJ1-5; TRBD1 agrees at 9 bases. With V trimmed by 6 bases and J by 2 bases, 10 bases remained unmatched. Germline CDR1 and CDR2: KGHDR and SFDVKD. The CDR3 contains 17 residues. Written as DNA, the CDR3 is TGTGCCACCAGTCCGCCCCGGGACAGGGTCGGCAATCAGCCCCAGCATTTT. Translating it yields CATSPPRDRVGNQPQHF.

CDR3 amino acids: CASSTPRDQETQYF. The CDR3 bases are TGTGCCAGCAGTACCCCCAGGGACCAAGAGACCCAGTACTTC. The genes are TRBV28 and TRBJ2-5; perhaps TRBD1 as D (5 bases). Trimming pared 5 bases from V and 0 bases from J, leaving 10 bases between. Germline values: CDR1 MDHEN, CDR2 SYDVKM. The CDR3 totals 14 residues. Complete variable domain (other parts from reference TRBV28 and TRBJ2-5): DVKVTQSSRYLVKRTGEKVFLECVQDMDHENMFWYRQDPGLGLRLIYFSYDVKMKEKGDIPEGYSVSREKKERFSLILESASTNQTSMYLCASSTPRDQETQYFGPGTRLLVL.